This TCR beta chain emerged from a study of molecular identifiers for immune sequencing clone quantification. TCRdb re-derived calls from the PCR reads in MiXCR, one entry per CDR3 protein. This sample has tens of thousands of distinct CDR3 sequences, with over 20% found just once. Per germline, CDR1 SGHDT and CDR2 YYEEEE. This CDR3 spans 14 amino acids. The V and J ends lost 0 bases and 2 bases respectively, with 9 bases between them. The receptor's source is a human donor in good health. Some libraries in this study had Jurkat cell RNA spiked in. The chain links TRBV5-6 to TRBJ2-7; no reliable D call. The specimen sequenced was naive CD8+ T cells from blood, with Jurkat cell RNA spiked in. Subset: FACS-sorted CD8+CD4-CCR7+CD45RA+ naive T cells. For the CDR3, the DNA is TGTGCCAGCAGCTTGGGGGGATCAGCCTACGAGCAGTACTTC. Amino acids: CASSLGGSAYEQYF.